A selection of T cell receptor beta chains follows, all from one sample in a study of CD8+ T cells in alopecia areata. Libraries were prepared by immunoSEQ multiplex PCR; TCRdb keeps only in-frame clonotypes and omits some of them. The repertoire holds a few hundred thousand clones, with 35% to 40% as singletons. The material was CD4+ T cells sorted from blood, obtained at approximately week 31, from a patient treated with tofacitinib. These receptors were obtained from a human donor with alopecia areata. Each CDR3 is given with its conserved first and last residue. D genes are given only for firm matches. The listing skips clone size in some rows; elsewhere it reads once, few, many or a size class.

V gene	D gene	clone size	J gene	CDR3 protein	CDR3 DNA
TRBV7-9	.	few	TRBJ2-7	CASNRGNSYEQYF	TGTGCCAGTAACCGAGGGAACTCCTACGAGCAGTACTTC
TRBV30	.	few	TRBJ2-4	CAWRHGGAKNIQYF	TGTGCCTGGAGACATGGGGGAGCCAAAAACATTCAGTACTTC
TRBV29-1	.	few	TRBJ2-7	CSVVGRLTYEQYF	TGCAGCGTTGTGGGTAGATTAACTTACGAGCAGTACTTC
TRBV6-5	.	.	TRBJ2-1	CASRRSGASYNEQFF	TGTGCCAGCCGTAGGTCGGGAGCGTCCTACAATGAGCAGTTCTTC
TRBV5-1	.	.	TRBJ2-7	CASSQRDGRSYEQYF	TGCGCCAGCAGCCAAAGGGACGGAAGGAGCTACGAGCAGTACTTC
TRBV7-8	TRBD2	.	TRBJ2-4	CASSAPGLAGGRAKNIQYF	TGTGCCAGCAGCGCTCCGGGACTAGCGGGTGGAAGGGCCAAAAACATTCAGTACTTC
TRBV5-6	.	few	TRBJ2-1	CASSLVGANEQFF	TGTGCCAGCAGCTTGGTCGGAGCGAATGAGCAGTTCTTC
TRBV5-6	.	.	TRBJ2-1	CASSLALGKGSYNEQFF	TGTGCCAGCAGCTTGGCGTTGGGTAAGGGATCCTACAATGAGCAGTTCTTC
TRBV30	.	.	TRBJ1-1	CAWARGVNTEAFF	TGTGCCTGGGCACGAGGGGTGAACACTGAAGCTTTCTTT
TRBV30	.	few	TRBJ2-5	CAWNWRSVETQYF	TGTGCCTGGAATTGGAGATCAGTAGAGACCCAGTACTTC
TRBV6-5	.	.	TRBJ2-7	CASLDNSYEQYF	TGTGCCAGCCTGGACAACTCCTACGAGCAGTACTTC
TRBV30	.	.	TRBJ2-6	CAWRQWGGGANVLTF	TGTGCCTGGAGGCAGTGGGGAGGTGGGGCCAACGTCCTGACTTTC
TRBV27	TRBD1	.	TRBJ2-2	CACSRDRGYGGELFF	TGTGCCTGCTCCCGGGACAGGGGATATGGCGGGGAGCTGTTTTTT
TRBV7-9	.	few	TRBJ1-4	CASSLYGSYNEKLFF	TGTGCCAGCAGCTTATACGGCAGCTATAATGAAAAACTGTTTTTT
TRBV7-8	TRBD2	.	TRBJ2-1	CASSLASGARIDEQFF	TGTGCCAGCAGCTTAGCGAGCGGGGCGAGAATCGATGAGCAGTTCTTC
TRBV11-2	TRBD2	.	TRBJ2-3	CASSSSGRSLDTQYF	TGTGCCAGCAGCTCTAGCGGGAGGTCGCTAGATACGCAGTATTTT
TRBV6-5	.	few	TRBJ1-5	CASSYSREGQPQHF	TGTGCCAGCAGTTACTCCCGGGAGGGTCAGCCCCAGCATTTT
TRBV29-1	TRBD1	.	TRBJ2-2	CSVVRTGGNTGELFF	TGCAGCGTTGTAAGGACAGGGGGGAACACCGGGGAGCTGTTTTTT